A selection of T cell receptor delta chains follows, all from one sample in a study of gamma-delta T cells after stem cell transplantation. TCRdb re-analyzed the RT-PCR reads via CATT. The table includes a few thousand delta-chain clones, 1.9% detected once. The source material was gamma-delta T cells. The receptors derive from a human donor. It is not recorded whose cells these are; they may come from a transplant donor. Both conserved end residues are part of each CDR3. D genes are given only for firm matches. Part of the rows lack a size; the others show once, few, many or a class for expanded clones.

cdr3_length: 20
d_call: TRDD3
v_call: TRDV2
clone_size: medium-sized
j_call: TRDJ1
cdr3_aa: CACDTFGLGDTQGVTDKLIF
cdr3_nt: TGTGCCTGTGACACGTTTGGACTGGGGGACACGCAAGGTGTTACCGATAAACTCATCTTT

cdr3_length: 17
d_call: TRDD3
v_call: TRDV2
clone_size: medium-sized
j_call: TRDJ1
cdr3_aa: CACDTIVLGDTPGKLIF
cdr3_nt: TGTGCCTGTGACACCATCGTACTGGGGGATACCCCCGGTAAACTCATCTTT

cdr3_length: 14
d_call: TRDD3
v_call: TRDV2
clone_size: medium-sized
j_call: TRDJ1
cdr3_aa: CACDYTGGSDKLIF
cdr3_nt: TGTGCCTGTGACTATACTGGGGGTAGCGATAAACTCATCTTT

cdr3_length: 17
d_call: TRDD3
v_call: TRDV2
clone_size: medium-sized
j_call: TRDJ1
cdr3_aa: CACVPLLNWGITDKLIF
cdr3_nt: TGTGCCTGTGTGCCCCTTCTCAACTGGGGGATTACCGATAAACTCATCTTT

cdr3_length: 18
d_call: -
v_call: TRDV2
clone_size: medium-sized
j_call: TRDJ1
cdr3_aa: CACDTVLGGVSTYDKLIF
cdr3_nt: TGTGCCTGTGACACCGTTTTGGGGGGGGTATCGACTTATGATAAACTCATCTTT

cdr3_length: 14
d_call: TRDD3
v_call: TRDV2
clone_size: few
j_call: TRDJ1
cdr3_aa: CACLGLGGDDKLIF
cdr3_nt: TGTGCCTGCCTTGGACTGGGGGGTGACGATAAACTCATCTTT

cdr3_length: 17
d_call: TRDD3
v_call: TRDV1
clone_size: medium-sized
j_call: TRDJ1
cdr3_aa: CALGELTGSYRGYELIF
cdr3_nt: TGTGCTCTTGGGGAACTAACGGGTTCCTACCGGGGATACGAACTCATCTTT

cdr3_length: 14
d_call: -
v_call: TRDV2
clone_size: medium-sized
j_call: TRDJ1
cdr3_aa: CACDTLTKNDKLIF
cdr3_nt: TGTGCCTGTGACACCCTCACCAAAAACGATAAACTCATCTTT

cdr3_length: 18
d_call: -
v_call: TRDV2
clone_size: medium-sized
j_call: TRDJ1
cdr3_aa: CACDTVNGIATYTDKLIF
cdr3_nt: TGTGCCTGTGACACGGTGAACGGGATAGCGACGTACACCGATAAACTCATCTTT

cdr3_length: 15
d_call: TRDD3
v_call: TRDV2
clone_size: few
j_call: TRDJ1
cdr3_aa: CACDSWGIRKDKLIF
cdr3_nt: TGTGCCTGTGACAGTTGGGGGATAAGAAAGGATAAACTCATCTTT

cdr3_length: 16
d_call: -
v_call: TRDV2
clone_size: -
j_call: TRDJ1
cdr3_aa: CACDPVGVGRSDKLIF
cdr3_nt: TGTGCCTGTGACCCGGTGGGCGTGGGGAGATCCGATAAACTCATCTTT

cdr3_length: 18
d_call: TRDD3
v_call: TRDV2
clone_size: medium-sized
j_call: TRDJ1
cdr3_aa: CACANLQVGDNDSDKLIF
cdr3_nt: TGTGCCTGTGCCAACCTGCAGGTGGGGGATAATGATAGCGATAAACTCATCTTT

cdr3_length: 20
d_call: TRDD3
v_call: TRDV2
clone_size: -
j_call: TRDJ1
cdr3_aa: CACGTLDWGIPGGTIDKLIF
cdr3_nt: TGTGCCTGTGGCACCCTTGACTGGGGGATACCGGGGGGTACAATCGATAAACTCATCTTT

cdr3_length: 20
d_call: -
v_call: TRDV2
clone_size: few
j_call: TRDJ1
cdr3_aa: CACDTLPTRTGGRYTDKLIF
cdr3_nt: TGTGCCTGTGACACCCTTCCTACCCGTACTGGGGGACGGTACACCGATAAACTCATCTTT

cdr3_length: 17
d_call: TRDD3
v_call: TRDV2
clone_size: large
j_call: TRDJ3
cdr3_aa: CACVDIGDTWDTRQMFF
cdr3_nt: TGTGCCTGTGTGGACATAGGGGATACCTGGGACACCCGACAGATGTTTTTC

cdr3_length: 19
d_call: TRDD3
v_call: TRDV2
clone_size: few
j_call: TRDJ1
cdr3_aa: CACDGMVLGDTGIPDKLIF
cdr3_nt: TGTGCCTGTGACGGAATGGTACTGGGGGATACGGGCATCCCCGATAAACTCATCTTT

cdr3_length: 19
d_call: TRDD3
v_call: TRDV1
clone_size: large
j_call: TRDJ1
cdr3_aa: CALGDRSSDWGVTTDKLIF
cdr3_nt: TGTGCTCTTGGGGACCGTTCCTCCGACTGGGGGGTTACCACCGATAAACTCATCTTT

cdr3_length: 19
d_call: TRDD3
v_call: TRDV2
clone_size: large
j_call: TRDJ1
cdr3_aa: CACDTVTGGQGMYTDKLIF
cdr3_nt: TGTGCCTGTGACACCGTAACTGGGGGCCAAGGGATGTACACCGATAAACTCATCTTT

cdr3_length: 20
d_call: TRDD3
v_call: TRDV1
clone_size: medium-sized
j_call: TRDJ1
cdr3_aa: CALQLRGGYRGGEYTDKLIF
cdr3_nt: TGTGCTCTCCAGCTACGAGGGGGATACCGGGGAGGGGAATACACCGATAAACTCATCTTT

cdr3_length: 18
d_call: TRDD3
v_call: TRDV3
clone_size: large
j_call: TRDJ1
cdr3_aa: CACLLRGMGDNYTDKLIF
cdr3_nt: TGTGCCTGTCTCCTACGGGGGATGGGGGATAACTACACCGATAAACTCATCTTT

cdr3_length: 22
d_call: TRDD3
v_call: TRDV2
clone_size: -
j_call: TRDJ1
cdr3_aa: CACDPLPSHLSGGTGHTDKLIF
cdr3_nt: TGTGCCTGTGACCCCCTTCCCTCCCATTTATCTGGGGGAACGGGTCACACCGATAAACTCATCTTT

cdr3_length: 17
d_call: -
v_call: TRDV2
clone_size: medium-sized
j_call: TRDJ1
cdr3_aa: CACDTVSDPGDTDKLIF
cdr3_nt: TGTGCCTGTGACACCGTGTCTGACCCCGGGGACACCGATAAACTCATCTTT

cdr3_length: 15
d_call: TRDD3
v_call: TRDV2
clone_size: medium-sized
j_call: TRDJ1
cdr3_aa: CACEKLGDTTDKLIF
cdr3_nt: TGTGCCTGTGAAAAACTGGGGGATACGACCGATAAACTCATCTTT

cdr3_length: 23
d_call: -
v_call: TRDV2
clone_size: few
j_call: TRDJ1
cdr3_aa: CACDPLNVFGAGASLPDTDKLIF
cdr3_nt: TGTGCCTGTGACCCCCTTAATGTTTTTGGTGCTGGGGCCTCCTTACCGGACACCGATAAACTCATCTTT

cdr3_length: 18
d_call: TRDD3
v_call: TRDV2
clone_size: medium-sized
j_call: TRDJ1
cdr3_aa: CACDGPLGGYAEADKLIF
cdr3_nt: TGTGCCTGTGACGGGCCCCTTGGGGGATACGCGGAAGCCGATAAACTCATCTTT

cdr3_length: 22
d_call: -
v_call: TRDV2
clone_size: medium-sized
j_call: TRDJ3
cdr3_aa: CACDTFPWEGPKDSWDTRQMFF
cdr3_nt: TGTGCCTGTGACACCTTTCCCTGGGAAGGGCCGAAAGACTCCTGGGACACCCGACAGATGTTTTTC

cdr3_length: 17
d_call: TRDD3
v_call: TRDV2
clone_size: few
j_call: TRDJ1
cdr3_aa: CACDNLGDTQRNDKLIF
cdr3_nt: TGTGCCTGTGACAACCTGGGGGATACGCAGCGAAACGATAAACTCATCTTT

cdr3_length: 18
d_call: -
v_call: TRDV1
clone_size: medium-sized
j_call: TRDJ1
cdr3_aa: CALGELVTLGPYTDKLIF
cdr3_nt: TGTGCTCTTGGGGAACTAGTAACGCTGGGGCCTTACACCGATAAACTCATCTTT

cdr3_length: 18
d_call: TRDD3
v_call: TRDV2
clone_size: medium-sized
j_call: TRDJ3
cdr3_aa: CACDGIRASSWDTRQMFF
cdr3_nt: TGTGCCTGTGACGGGATACGGGCGAGCTCCTGGGACACCCGACAGATGTTTTTC

cdr3_length: 14
d_call: -
v_call: TRDV2
clone_size: large
j_call: TRDJ1
cdr3_aa: CACDAAGVRDKLIF
cdr3_nt: TGTGCCTGTGACGCTGCTGGGGTAAGGGATAAACTCATCTTT

cdr3_length: 18
d_call: -
v_call: TRDV2
clone_size: -
j_call: TRDJ3
cdr3_aa: CACDTVRGSSWDTRQMFF
cdr3_nt: TGTGCCTGTGACACCGTTCGGGGGAGCTCCTGGGACACCCGACAGATGTTTTTC

cdr3_length: 14
d_call: -
v_call: TRDV2
clone_size: large
j_call: TRDJ1
cdr3_aa: CACDTVGALDKLIF
cdr3_nt: TGTGCCTGTGACACCGTCGGGGCCCTCGATAAACTCATCTTT

cdr3_length: 22
d_call: TRDD3
v_call: TRDV1
clone_size: -
j_call: TRDJ2
cdr3_aa: CALGELGRWGIRDSGLTAQLFF
cdr3_nt: TGTGCTCTTGGGGAACTAGGTAGATGGGGGATACGCGACAGTGGGTTGACAGCACAACTCTTCTTT

cdr3_length: 16
d_call: TRDD3
v_call: TRDV2
clone_size: -
j_call: TRDJ1
cdr3_aa: CACDRLGDTLQGELIF
cdr3_nt: TGTGCCTGTGACCGACTGGGGGATACGCTTCAAGGAGAACTCATCTTT

cdr3_length: 20
d_call: TRDD3
v_call: TRDV2
clone_size: -
j_call: TRDJ1
cdr3_aa: CACDTVQGGDTQGSTDKLIF
cdr3_nt: TGTGCCTGTGACACCGTACAGGGGGGGGATACGCAAGGGTCCACCGATAAACTCATCTTT

cdr3_length: 18
d_call: TRDD3
v_call: TRDV2
clone_size: medium-sized
j_call: TRDJ1
cdr3_aa: CACDIVSGGYGDTDKLIF
cdr3_nt: TGTGCCTGTGACATCGTAAGTGGGGGATACGGGGACACCGATAAACTCATCTTT

cdr3_length: 25
d_call: -
v_call: TRDV1
clone_size: -
j_call: TRDJ1
cdr3_aa: CALGERGLPPLLGWVWIIGSDKLIF
cdr3_nt: TGTGCTCTCGGGGAAAGGGGGCTTCCTCCCCTCCTGGGATGGGTGTGGATAATAGGGTCCGATAAACTCATCTTT

cdr3_length: 19
d_call: TRDD3
v_call: TRDV2
clone_size: few
j_call: TRDJ1
cdr3_aa: CARDRLGGIQAGIADKLIF
cdr3_nt: TGTGCCCGTGACCGATTAGGGGGGATACAAGCGGGGATCGCCGATAAACTCATCTTT

cdr3_length: 18
d_call: TRDD3
v_call: TRDV2
clone_size: -
j_call: TRDJ3
cdr3_aa: CACDTLGDGSWDTRQMFF
cdr3_nt: TGTGCCTGTGACACCCTGGGGGATGGTTCGTGGGACACCCGACAGATGTTTTTC

cdr3_length: 17
d_call: TRDD3
v_call: TRDV2
clone_size: -
j_call: TRDJ1
cdr3_aa: CACDTLGDRRYTDKLIF
cdr3_nt: TGTGCCTGTGACACACTGGGGGATAGGCGATACACCGATAAACTCATCTTT

cdr3_length: 15
d_call: TRDD3
v_call: TRDV2
clone_size: medium-sized
j_call: TRDJ1
cdr3_aa: CACDPLGDIVDKLIF
cdr3_nt: TGTGCCTGTGACCCCTTGGGGGATATTGTCGATAAACTCATCTTT

cdr3_length: 17
d_call: TRDD3
v_call: TRDV2
clone_size: medium-sized
j_call: TRDJ1
cdr3_aa: CACDEVESTGGSDKLIF
cdr3_nt: TGTGCCTGTGACGAGGTGGAATCTACTGGGGGATCTGATAAACTCATCTTT

cdr3_length: 17
d_call: -
v_call: TRDV2
clone_size: medium-sized
j_call: TRDJ1
cdr3_aa: CACDTIDGSTGDDKLIF
cdr3_nt: TGTGCCTGTGACACTATCGACGGCTCCACGGGGGACGATAAACTCATCTTT

cdr3_length: 15
d_call: TRDD2
v_call: TRAV38-2/DV8
clone_size: -
j_call: TRDJ1
cdr3_aa: CAYTFLFFTLEELIF
cdr3_nt: TGTGCTTATACCTTCCTATTCTTTACCCTCGAGGAACTCATCTTT

cdr3_length: 20
d_call: -
v_call: TRDV2
clone_size: medium-sized
j_call: TRDJ1
cdr3_aa: CACDTVSGALGAWATDKLIF
cdr3_nt: TGTGCCTGTGACACAGTTAGCGGGGCTCTCGGGGCTTGGGCCACCGATAAACTCATCTTT

cdr3_length: 21
d_call: TRDD3
v_call: TRDV2
clone_size: medium-sized
j_call: TRDJ3
cdr3_aa: CACDTGNWGIPSSWDTRQMFF
cdr3_nt: TGTGCCTGTGACACCGGGAACTGGGGGATACCCAGCTCCTGGGACACCCGACAGATGTTTTTC

cdr3_length: 20
d_call: TRDD3
v_call: TRDV2
clone_size: -
j_call: TRDJ1
cdr3_aa: CACDRVPTGGYMIRTDKLIF
cdr3_nt: TGTGCCTGTGACAGAGTCCCTACTGGGGGATATATGATTCGGACCGATAAACTCATCTTT

cdr3_length: 15
d_call: -
v_call: TRDV2
clone_size: large
j_call: TRDJ1
cdr3_aa: CACDSMIPYTDKLIF
cdr3_nt: TGTGCCTGTGACTCGATGATACCGTACACCGATAAACTCATCTTT

cdr3_length: 15
d_call: TRDD3
v_call: TRDV2
clone_size: few
j_call: TRDJ1
cdr3_aa: CACDTPVLGVNKLIF
cdr3_nt: TGTGCCTGTGACACCCCTGTACTGGGGGTTAATAAACTCATCTTT

cdr3_length: 20
d_call: TRDD3
v_call: TRDV2
clone_size: -
j_call: TRDJ1
cdr3_aa: CACDVLGDTGPPRGTDKLIF
cdr3_nt: TGTGCCTGTGACGTACTGGGGGATACGGGCCCCCCTCGAGGCACCGATAAACTCATCTTT

cdr3_length: 21
d_call: TRDD3
v_call: TRDV2
clone_size: few
j_call: TRDJ1
cdr3_aa: CACDTVFLSSVLGDRTDKLIF
cdr3_nt: TGCGCCTGTGACACTGTTTTTCTTTCTTCCGTACTGGGGGATCGCACCGATAAACTCATCTTT

cdr3_length: 15
d_call: -
v_call: TRDV2
clone_size: medium-sized
j_call: TRDJ1
cdr3_aa: CACDETTPSPDKLIF
cdr3_nt: TGTGCCTGTGACGAGACTACCCCTTCACCCGATAAACTCATCTTT

cdr3_length: 21
d_call: -
v_call: TRDV2
clone_size: medium-sized
j_call: TRDJ1
cdr3_aa: CACDLLEMGHTRPQYTDKLIF
cdr3_nt: TGTGCCTGTGACCTCCTGGAGATGGGACATACTCGCCCCCAGTACACCGATAAACTCATCTTT

cdr3_length: 15
d_call: TRDD3
v_call: TRDV2
clone_size: few
j_call: TRDJ1
cdr3_aa: CACDLLGDTPDKLIF
cdr3_nt: TGTGCCTGTGACCTACTGGGGGATACCCCCGATAAACTCATCTTT

cdr3_length: 21
d_call: TRDD2
v_call: TRDV2
clone_size: few
j_call: TRDJ1
cdr3_aa: CACDIIPTRYGHTEYTDKLIF
cdr3_nt: TGTGCCTGTGACATTATTCCTACGAGGTACGGGCACACTGAGTACACCGATAAACTCATCTTT